The 31 T cell receptor beta chains below come from one sample, sequenced in a study of blood T cell repertoires in COVID-19. Measured with immunoSEQ multiplex PCR; TCRdb has only the in-frame clones, and not every one. The table shows roughly 200,000 clones, with approximately 80% occurring only once. Sequences were obtained from peripheral blood. These receptors were taken from a woman aged 45 to 65 with active or convalescent COVID-19.

The V call is TRBV7-9, the J call TRBJ1-6; no reliable D call. The CDR3 is 14 residues long. The germline V and J ends were trimmed by 5 bases and 7 bases, with 12 bases remaining between them. CDR1 SEHNR and CDR2 FQNEAQ come from the germline V gene (reference sequence). For the CDR3, the DNA is TGTGCCAGCAGCCCGGACGGAGGAAATTCACCCCTCCACTTT. This encodes CASSPDGGNSPLHF.

The chain employs TRBV4-3 and TRBJ1-2, with D uncertain. The ends were cut back, 4 bases at V and 4 bases at J, with 16 bases in the middle. The CDR3 has 15 residues. CDR1 LGHNA and CDR2 YSLEER come from the germline V gene. Here the CDR3 reads CASSPAGYGSYGYTF. In nucleotides, the CDR3 is TGCGCCAGCAGCCCCGCGGGGTACGGGAGCTATGGCTACACCTTC.

This chain uses TRBV3-1 (or the pseudogene TRBV3-2) with TRBJ2-1; D not resolved. This CDR3 comprises 11 residues. V was shortened by 5 bases and J by 3 bases, with 2 bases between the two germline ends. The germline V gene encodes CDR1 LGHDT and CDR2 YNNKEL (reference sequence). The CDR3 DNA reads as TGTGCCAGCAGCTACTACAATGAGCAGTTCTTC. Amino acid sequence: CASSYYNEQFF.

The chain recombines TRBV5-1 with TRBJ2-3; TRBD2 matches 9 bases. V was pared by 3 bases and J by 10 bases, with 12 bases of the junction left unmatched. The germline gives CDR1 SGHRS, CDR2 YFSETQ. There are 15 residues in the CDR3. The CDR3, as DNA: TGCGCCAGCAGCTATCGTGGTGCGGGAGGGCATCCGCAGTATTTT. Encoded protein: CASSYRGAGGHPQYF. Full variable domain (remainder filled in from reference TRBV5-1 and TRBJ2-3): KAGVTQTPRYLIKTRGQQVTLSCSPISGHRSVSWYQQTPGQGLQFLFEYFSETQRNKGNFPGRFSGRQFSNSRSEMNVSTLELGDSALYLCASSYRGAGGHPQYFGPGTRLTVL.

The V gene is TRBV29-1, the J gene TRBJ2-7; D may be TRBD1 (5 bases). CDR3 size: 14 residues. The germline V gene encodes CDR1 SQVTM and CDR2 ANQGSEA. The V end lost 0 bases, the J end lost 2 bases, and 11 bases lay between the germline ends. As DNA, the CDR3 is TGCAGCGTTGAAGAGTCATCAGGGCCCTACGAGCAGTACTTC. Translation gives CSVEESSGPYEQYF.

About this clone: The sample carries other DNA sequences with the same CDR3. The CDR3 DNA follows: TGTGCCAGCAGCCACCGGGGAACCGGGGAGCTGTTTTTT. This gives the protein CASSHRGTGELFF. The chain combines TRBV3-1 (or the pseudogene TRBV3-2) with TRBJ2-2; perhaps TRBD2 as D (5 bases). The CDR3 contains 13 residues. Trimming took 3 bases from V and 5 from J, leaving 7 bases between them. Germline assignment: CDR1 LGHDT and CDR2 YNNKEL (reference sequence).

This clone showed up just a few times. The J gene is TRBJ1-2, the V gene TRBV4-2; 8 positions match TRBD1. J was trimmed by 4 bases and V by 4 bases; bases with no gene match: 5. The CDR3 loop spans 14 amino acids. Per the germline V gene, CDR1 is LGHNA and CDR2 is YNFKEQ. As DNA, the CDR3 is TGTGCCAGCAGCCCAACGGGACAGGTCTATGGCTACACCTTC. Protein: CASSPTGQVYGYTF.

This clone was found a few times. The V gene is TRBV19, the J gene TRBJ1-1; unclear D gene. The CDR3 runs 15 residues. The V end was cut by 7 bases, the J end by 4 bases, with 19 bases between. The germline gives CDR1 LNHDA, CDR2 SQIVND (reference sequence). The CDR3 DNA sequence: TGTGCCAGTATTAGTGCCCGCAGGAGGGCCACTGAAGCTTTCTTT. Protein: CASISARRRATEAFF.

The CDR3 reads CASSMDRAINQPQHF. CDR3 coding DNA: TGTGCCAGTAGTATGGACAGGGCGATCAATCAGCCCCAGCATTTT. The chain has TRBV19 and TRBJ1-5, with TRBD1 matching over 8 bases. The CDR3 contains 15 residues. Germline CDR1 and CDR2: LNHDA and SQIVND (reference sequence). The junction had 4 bases not matched to a gene; V was cut back by 3 bases and J by 3 bases.

This clone has a single count. The J gene is TRBJ1-1, the V gene TRBV7-6; 11 bases are a match to TRBD1. With 5 bases clipped from V and 4 bases from J, the junction kept 9 bases outside the gene matches. CDR3 length: 16 residues. Looked up from germline, CDR1 is SGHVS and CDR2 is FNYEAQ. DNA for the CDR3: TGTGCCAGCAGCGCCGGGACAGGGGGTTTAGGCACTGAAGCTTTCTTT. This gives the protein CASSAGTGGLGTEAFF.

The chain joins TRBV5-1 to TRBJ2-3, with 15 bases matching TRBD2. Trimming took 3 bases from V and 3 from J; bases not matched to a gene: 2. CDR1 is SGHRS, CDR2 YFSETQ, per germline. The CDR3 runs 16 residues. CDR3 region: CASSSGLAGGTDTQYF. CDR3 in DNA: TGCGCCAGCAGCTCCGGACTAGCGGGGGGGACAGATACGCAGTATTTT.

CDR3 loop: CASSSNLGRPNYGYTF. The CDR3 nucleotides are TGCGCCAGCAGCTCTAATCTGGGGCGCCCTAACTATGGCTACACCTTC. The chain is built from TRBV4-3 and TRBJ1-2, with D tentatively TRBD1 (5 bases). V was cut by 5 bases and J by 0 bases, with 16 bases left in between. Per germline, CDR1 LGHNA and CDR2 YSLEER. This CDR3 region has 16 residues.

The rearrangement links TRBV5-1 to TRBJ2-7; 7 nucleotides align to TRBD1. Trimming removed 4 bases from V and 3 bases from J; junction bases left unmatched: 7. This CDR3 comprises 14 residues. Germline V gene lookup returns CDR1 SGHRS and CDR2 YFSETQ. CDR3 residues: CASSHTGTDYEQYF. Here the CDR3 DNA reads TGCGCCAGCAGCCATACCGGGACAGACTACGAGCAGTACTTC.

This sequence joins TRBV9 and TRBJ1-1, with 8 bases identical to TRBD1. This CDR3 region has 15 residues. Looked up from germline, CDR1 is SGDLS and CDR2 is YYNGEE. The V and J ends lost 4 bases and 5 bases, in that order; junction bases with no gene match: 10. CDR3 nucleotides: TGTGCCAGCAGCACGCGGACAGGGCGGAATACTGAAGCTTTCTTT. Its translation: CASSTRTGRNTEAFF.

This chain links TRBV7-9 with TRBJ1-4; the D gene is possibly TRBD1 (5 bases). This CDR3 is built from 12 residues. CDR1 and CDR2 from the germline V gene are SEHNR and FQNEAQ (reference sequence). V lost 1 base and J lost 8, with 5 bases in between. The DNA for the CDR3 is TGTGCCAGCAGCTTAGGGGGCGAAAAACTGTTTTTT. The encoded protein is CASSLGGEKLFF.

This chain connects TRBV11-3 to TRBJ2-6; 11 bases are shared with TRBD1. With 3 bases clipped from V and 0 bases from J, the junction kept 4 bases outside the gene matches. The length of the CDR3 is 18 residues. Per germline, CDR1 SGHNT and CDR2 YENEEA. The CDR3 DNA reads as TGTGCCAGCAGCTTGGGACAGGGGGAACGCTCTGGGGCCAACGTCCTGACTTTC. Its translation: CASSLGQGERSGANVLTF.

This chain uses TRBV30 with TRBJ2-3; 11 positions agree with TRBD2. This CDR3 comprises 13 residues. Germline lookup yields CDR1 GTSNPN and CDR2 SVGIG (reference sequence). The trim removed 7 bases at V and 4 bases at J, leaving 4 bases unmatched. The chain's CDR3 is CASTSGNSDTQYF. For the CDR3, the DNA is TGTGCCTCGACTAGCGGGAACTCAGATACGCAGTATTTT.

This CDR3 reads CASSVVQGAGANVLTF. In DNA, the CDR3 is TGTGCCAGCAGCGTAGTTCAGGGGGCTGGGGCCAACGTCCTGACTTTC. The chain uses TRBV9 and TRBJ2-6, with 7 bases matching TRBD1. Unmatched junction bases numbered 2, after V lost 0 bases and J lost 2 bases. The CDR3 contains 16 residues. Germline CDR1 reads SGDLS; CDR2 reads YYNGEE.

This clone was detected once. The chain recombines TRBV19 with TRBJ2-3, with 8 positions matching TRBD2. The CDR3 is 16 residues long. V was pared by 6 bases and J by 0 bases, with 8 bases of the junction left unmatched. Per germline, CDR1 LNHDA and CDR2 SQIVND (reference sequence). The CDR3 spells CASSRLASGSTDTQYF. CDR3 nucleotide sequence: TGTGCCAGTAGCCGCCTGGCTAGCGGGAGCACAGATACGCAGTATTTT. Based on the CDR3 plus reference TRBV19 and TRBJ2-3, the full variable domain is DGGITQSPKYLFRKEGQNVTLSCEQNLNHDAMYWYRQDPGQGLRLIYYSQIVNDFQKGDIAEGYSVSREKKESFPLTVTSAQKNPTAFYLCASSRLASGSTDTQYFGPGTRLTVL.

The rearrangement joins TRBV28 to TRBJ1-2, with D perhaps TRBD1 (6 bases). The germline CDR1 and CDR2 sequences are MDHEN and SYDVKM. With 5 bases removed from V and 2 bases from J, the gap between germline ends came to 12 bases. The CDR3 has 14 residues. The CDR3, as DNA: TGTGCCAGCAGTATCGGACAGTTCAACTATGGCTACACCTTC. It codes for CASSIGQFNYGYTF.

The gene calls are TRBV18 and TRBJ2-1; D gene uncertain. This CDR3 has 15 residues. The germline V and J ends were trimmed by 3 bases and 5 bases, with 14 bases remaining between them. Germline V gene data show CDR1 as KGHSH and CDR2 as LQKENI. This chain's CDR3 is CASSPGRHQDNEQFF. The CDR3 bases are TGTGCCAGCTCACCGGGCAGGCACCAGGACAATGAGCAGTTCTTC.

This clone was detected only a few times. The chain is built from TRBV5-3 and TRBJ2-7; D ambiguous. TRBV5-3 is assigned to the ORF class and has an uncertain function. With 1 base removed from V and 4 bases from J, the gap between germline ends came to 15 bases. This CDR3 comprises 15 residues. CDR3 region: CARSLKFLLRYEQYF. For the CDR3, the DNA is TGTGCCAGAAGCTTGAAATTCCTGCTGCGGTACGAGCAGTACTTC.

V usage is TRBV19 and J usage is TRBJ2-2; 8 positions match TRBD2. In germline, CDR1 is LNHDA, CDR2 SQIVND (reference sequence). The CDR3 runs 15 residues. The V gene end was trimmed by 7 bases and the J gene end by 7 bases; junction bases not matched to a gene: 11. This CDR3 is CASKVYSGSGGELFF. The CDR3 DNA reads TGTGCCAGTAAGGTTTACAGCGGGAGTGGCGGGGAGCTGTTTTTT.

This clone was counted once. The V and J genes are TRBV7-8 and TRBJ1-6; D possibly corresponds to TRBD1 (6 bases). The CDR3 consists of 15 residues. Trimming left V 5 bases short and J 9 bases short, with 17 bases between. Germline CDR1 SGHVS, CDR2 FQNEAQ. CDR3 residues: CASSTDDDRTSPLHF. The CDR3 bases are TGTGCCAGCAGCACTGACGATGACAGGACTTCACCCCTCCACTTT.

There are many counts of this clone. One junction end does not reproduce the germline sequence, and a read error may be involved. The V gene is TRBV29-1, the J gene TRBJ1-2; the D is unclear. Germline-derived CDR1 and CDR2 are SQVTM and ANQGSEA. The CDR3 extends over 11 amino acids. CDR3 in amino acids: CRAELNYGYTF. The CDR3 DNA is TGTCGTGCCGAACTTAACTATGGCTACACCTTC.

The V call is TRBV9, the J call TRBJ1-3; the D gene is possibly TRBD1 (5 bases). The CDR3 has 16 residues. Trimming pared 4 bases from V and 4 bases from J, leaving 18 bases between. CDR1 is SGDLS and CDR2 is YYNGEE in the germline V gene. The CDR3, as DNA: TGTGCCAGCAGCCCCACTCCGCAGGGTCAGGGAAACACCATATATTTT. The encoded protein is CASSPTPQGQGNTIYF.

The chain uses TRBV9 and TRBJ2-1, with 10 bases matching TRBD2. V lost 4 bases and J lost 4; bases outside the gene matches: 5. The CDR3 is 15 amino acids. Germline values: CDR1 SGDLS, CDR2 YYNGEE. The chain's CDR3 is CASSLAGEGYNEQFF. The CDR3 DNA follows: TGTGCCAGCAGCCTAGCGGGAGAGGGTTACAATGAGCAGTTCTTC.

This clone was counted a single time. Other DNA sequences within the sample encode an identical CDR3. The V gene is TRBV9, the J gene TRBJ2-5; 11 positions match TRBD2. Germline trimming cut 0 bases from V and 5 bases from J; bases unmatched to any gene: 3. The germline CDR1 and CDR2 sequences are SGDLS and YYNGEE. The CDR3 is made up of 15 amino acids. CDR3 protein: CASSVGLAGLETQYF. In DNA, the CDR3 is TGTGCCAGCAGCGTAGGACTAGCGGGGTTGGAGACCCAGTACTTC. The full variable domain, rest sourced from reference TRBV9 and TRBJ2-5, is DSGVTQTPKHLITATGQRVTLRCSPRSGDLSVYWYQQSLDQGLQFLIQYYNGEERAKGNILERFSAQQFPDLHSELNLSSLELGDSALYFCASSVGLAGLETQYFGPGTRLLVL.

The V gene is TRBV12-3 or TRBV12-4, the J gene TRBJ2-7; 11 nucleotides line up with TRBD1. V lost 4 bases, J lost 6 bases, and 2 bases stayed unmatched. The CDR3 spans 13 residues. CDR3 in amino acids: CASSWGTGGEQYF. Written as DNA, the CDR3 is TGTGCCAGCAGTTGGGGGACAGGGGGCGAGCAGTACTTC.

J is TRBJ2-7 and V is TRBV18; D might be TRBD1 (5 bases). Germline CDR1 KGHSH, CDR2 LQKENI. CDR3 size: 17 residues. Trimming took 2 bases from V and 5 from J, leaving 22 bases between them. CDR3 bases: TGTGCCAGCTCACCAGAAGGGGCAGCTAAACAGAGCCACGAGCAGTACTTC. This encodes CASSPEGAAKQSHEQYF.

V usage is TRBV30 and J usage is TRBJ1-6; the D gene is possibly TRBD1 (5 bases). Trimming took 0 bases from V and 12 from J, leaving 12 bases between them. Germline loops: CDR1 GTSNPN, CDR2 SVGIG (reference sequence). The length of the CDR3 is 13 residues. The CDR3 region has the DNA TGTGCCTGGAGTGTAGGGGCTGGGGTACCCCTCCACTTT. Its protein is CAWSVGAGVPLHF. The whole variable domain, filled in from reference TRBV30 and TRBJ1-6, reads SQTIHQWPATLVQPVGSPLSLECTVEGTSNPNLYWYRQAAGRGLQLLFYSVGIGQISSEVPQNLSASRPQDRQFILSSKKLLLSDSGFYLCAWSVGAGVPLHFGNGTRLTVT.